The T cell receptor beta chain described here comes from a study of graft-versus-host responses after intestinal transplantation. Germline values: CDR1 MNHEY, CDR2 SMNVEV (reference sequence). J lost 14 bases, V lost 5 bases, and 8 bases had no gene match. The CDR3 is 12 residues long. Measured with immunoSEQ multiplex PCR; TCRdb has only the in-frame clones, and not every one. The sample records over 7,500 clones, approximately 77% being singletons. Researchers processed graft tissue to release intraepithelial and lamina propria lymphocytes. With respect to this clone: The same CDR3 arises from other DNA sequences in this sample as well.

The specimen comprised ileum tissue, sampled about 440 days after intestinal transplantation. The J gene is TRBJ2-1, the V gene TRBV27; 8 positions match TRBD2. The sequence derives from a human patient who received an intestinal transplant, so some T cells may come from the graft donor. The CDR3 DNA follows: TGTGCCAGCAGTCAAACCGGGACTAGGGAGTTCTTC. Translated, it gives CASSQTGTREFF.